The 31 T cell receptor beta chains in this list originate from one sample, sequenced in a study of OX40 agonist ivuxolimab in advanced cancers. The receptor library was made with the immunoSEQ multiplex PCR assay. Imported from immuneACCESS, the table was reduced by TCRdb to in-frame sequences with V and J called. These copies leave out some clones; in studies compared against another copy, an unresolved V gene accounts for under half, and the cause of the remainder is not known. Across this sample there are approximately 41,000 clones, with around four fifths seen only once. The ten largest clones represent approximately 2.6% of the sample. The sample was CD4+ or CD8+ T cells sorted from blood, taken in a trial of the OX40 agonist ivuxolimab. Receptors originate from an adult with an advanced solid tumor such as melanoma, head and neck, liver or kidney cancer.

The CDR3 spells CASSPLQGEAFF. The CDR3 DNA sequence: TGTGCCAGCTCACCACTCCAAGGAGAAGCTTTCTTT. The chain joins TRBV18 to TRBJ1-1; D gene unclear. Germline CDR1 is KGHSH and CDR2 is LQKENI. The CDR3 is made up of 12 amino acids. Trimming cost V 1 base and J 8 bases, with 8 bases left between them.

CDR3 amino acids: CASSPRAQDRSSTDTQYF. The CDR3, as DNA: TGTGCCAGCTCACCACGGGCACAGGACCGATCTAGCACAGATACGCAGTATTTT. The chain combines TRBV18 with TRBJ2-3, with TRBD1 as a possible D gene (5 bases). CDR3 length: 18 amino acids. The V gene lost 1 base and the J gene lost 0 bases, with 17 bases spanning the gap. Germline V CDR1 and CDR2: KGHSH, LQKENI.

The CDR3 here is CASSEWTAGDYGYTF. CDR3 DNA sequence: TGTGCCAGCAGTGAATGGACAGCTGGGGACTATGGCTACACCTTC. The chain is built from TRBV2 and TRBJ1-2; D might be TRBD1 (6 bases). V lost 2 bases and J 3 bases, leaving 13 bases between the germline ends. The CDR3 covers 15 residues. Germline V gene sequence: CDR1 SNHLY, CDR2 FYNNEI.

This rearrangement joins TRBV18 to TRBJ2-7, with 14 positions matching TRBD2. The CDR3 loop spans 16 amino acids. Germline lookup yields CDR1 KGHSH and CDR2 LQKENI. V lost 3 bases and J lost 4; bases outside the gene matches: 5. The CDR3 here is CASSPPGLAGVYEQYF. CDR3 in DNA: TGTGCCAGCTCACCTCCGGGACTAGCGGGAGTGTACGAGCAGTACTTC.

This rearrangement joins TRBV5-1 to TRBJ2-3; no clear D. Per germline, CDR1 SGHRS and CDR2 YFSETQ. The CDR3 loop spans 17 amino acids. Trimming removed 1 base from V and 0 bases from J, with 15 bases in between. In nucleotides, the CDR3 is TGCGCCAGCAGCTTGAGAGGCGGAGACTCTAGCACAGATACGCAGTATTTT. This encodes CASSLRGGDSSTDTQYF.

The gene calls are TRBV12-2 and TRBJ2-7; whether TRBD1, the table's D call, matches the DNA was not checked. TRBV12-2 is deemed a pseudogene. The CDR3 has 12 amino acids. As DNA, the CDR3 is TGTGCAAGTCGCACGGGACACTACGAGCAGTACTTC. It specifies CASRTGHYEQYF.

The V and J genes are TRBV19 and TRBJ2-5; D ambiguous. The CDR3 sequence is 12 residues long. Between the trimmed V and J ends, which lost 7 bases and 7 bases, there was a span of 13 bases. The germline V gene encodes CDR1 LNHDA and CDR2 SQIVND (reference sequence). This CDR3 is CASKEQWGTQYF. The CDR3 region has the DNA TGTGCCAGTAAGGAGCAGTGGGGGACCCAGTACTTC.

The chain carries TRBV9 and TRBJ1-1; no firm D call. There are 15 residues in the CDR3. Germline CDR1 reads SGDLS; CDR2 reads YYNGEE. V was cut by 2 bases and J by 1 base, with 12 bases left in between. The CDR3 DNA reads TGTGCCAGCAGCGTGGGTACGCGGGAGAACACTGAAGCTTTCTTT. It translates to CASSVGTRENTEAFF.

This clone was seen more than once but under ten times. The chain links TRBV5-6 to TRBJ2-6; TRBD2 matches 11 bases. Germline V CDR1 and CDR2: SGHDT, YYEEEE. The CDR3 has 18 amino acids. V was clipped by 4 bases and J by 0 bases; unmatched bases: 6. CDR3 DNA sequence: TGTGCCAGCAGCGTACTAGCGGGAGCAAGCTCTGGGGCCAACGTCCTGACTTTC. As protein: CASSVLAGASSGANVLTF. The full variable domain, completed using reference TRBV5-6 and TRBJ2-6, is DAGVTQSPTHLIKTRGQQVTLRCSPKSGHDTVSWYQQALGQGPQFIFQYYEEEERQRGNFPDRFSGHQFPNYSSELNVNALLLGDSALYLCASSVLAGASSGANVLTFGAGSRLTVL.

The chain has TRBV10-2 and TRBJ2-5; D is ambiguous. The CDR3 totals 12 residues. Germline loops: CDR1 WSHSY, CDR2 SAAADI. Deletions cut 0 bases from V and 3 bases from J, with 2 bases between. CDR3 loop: CASSESEETQYF. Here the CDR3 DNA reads TGCGCCAGCAGTGAGTCCGAAGAGACCCAGTACTTC.

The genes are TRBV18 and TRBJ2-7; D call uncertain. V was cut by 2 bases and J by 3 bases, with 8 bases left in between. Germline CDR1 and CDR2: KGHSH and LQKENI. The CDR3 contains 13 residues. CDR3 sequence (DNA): TGTGCCAGCTCACCATCTCAGATCTACGAGCAGTACTTC. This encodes CASSPSQIYEQYF.

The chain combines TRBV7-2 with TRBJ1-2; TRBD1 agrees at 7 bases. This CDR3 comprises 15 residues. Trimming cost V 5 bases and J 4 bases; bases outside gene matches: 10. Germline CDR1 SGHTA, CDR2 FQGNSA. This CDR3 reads CASSQPTGDGYGYTF. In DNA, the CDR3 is TGTGCCAGCAGCCAGCCCACAGGGGACGGCTATGGCTACACCTTC.

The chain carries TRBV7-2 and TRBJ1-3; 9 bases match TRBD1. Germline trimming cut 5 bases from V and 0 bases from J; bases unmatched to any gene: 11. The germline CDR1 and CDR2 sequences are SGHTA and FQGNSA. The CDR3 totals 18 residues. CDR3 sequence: CASSIYRGPTSSGNTIYF. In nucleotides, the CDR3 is TGTGCCAGCAGCATCTACAGGGGGCCGACCTCCTCTGGAAACACCATATATTTT. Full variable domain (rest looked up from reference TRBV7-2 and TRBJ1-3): GAGVSQSPSNKVTEKGKDVELRCDPISGHTALYWYRQSLGQGLEFLIYFQGNSAPDKSGLPSDRFSAERTGGSVSTLTIQRTQQEDSAVYLCASSIYRGPTSSGNTIYFGEGSWLTVV.

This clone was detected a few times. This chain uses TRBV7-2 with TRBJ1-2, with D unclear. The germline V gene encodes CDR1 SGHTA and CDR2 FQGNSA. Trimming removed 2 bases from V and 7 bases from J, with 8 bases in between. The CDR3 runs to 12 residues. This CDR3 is CASSLWGTGYTF. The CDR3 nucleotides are TGTGCCAGCAGCTTATGGGGTACTGGCTACACCTTC. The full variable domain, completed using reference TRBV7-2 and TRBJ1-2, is GAGVSQSPSNKVTEKGKDVELRCDPISGHTALYWYRQSLGQGLEFLIYFQGNSAPDKSGLPSDRFSAERTGGSVSTLTIQRTQQEDSAVYLCASSLWGTGYTFGSGTRLTVV.

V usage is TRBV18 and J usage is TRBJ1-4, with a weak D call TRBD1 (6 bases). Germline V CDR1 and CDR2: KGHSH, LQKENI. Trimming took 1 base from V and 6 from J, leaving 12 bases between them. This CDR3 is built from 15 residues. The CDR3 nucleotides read TGTGCCAGCTCACCACTAACAGGGAACGATGAAAAACTGTTTTTT. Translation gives CASSPLTGNDEKLFF.

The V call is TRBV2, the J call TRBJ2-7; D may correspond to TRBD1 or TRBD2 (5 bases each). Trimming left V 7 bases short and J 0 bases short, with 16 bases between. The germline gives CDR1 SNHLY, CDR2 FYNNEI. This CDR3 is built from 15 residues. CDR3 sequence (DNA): TGTGCCAGCACTGGGGACGCCGCAAGCTCCTACGAGCAGTACTTC. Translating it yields CASTGDAASSYEQYF.

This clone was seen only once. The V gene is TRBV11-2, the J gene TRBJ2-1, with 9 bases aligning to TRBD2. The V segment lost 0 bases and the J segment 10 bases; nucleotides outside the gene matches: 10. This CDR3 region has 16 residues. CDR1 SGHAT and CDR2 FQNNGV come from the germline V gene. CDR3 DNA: TGTGCCAGCAGCTTAGAAGGTGGTAGCGGGAGCGGCGAGCAGTTCTTC. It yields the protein CASSLEGGSGSGEQFF. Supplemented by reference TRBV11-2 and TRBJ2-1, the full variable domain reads EAGVAQSPRYKIIEKRQSVAFWCNPISGHATLYWYQQILGQGPKLLIQFQNNGVVDDSQLPKDRFSAERLKGVDSTLKIQPAKLEDSAVYLCASSLEGGSGSGEQFFGPGTRLTVL.

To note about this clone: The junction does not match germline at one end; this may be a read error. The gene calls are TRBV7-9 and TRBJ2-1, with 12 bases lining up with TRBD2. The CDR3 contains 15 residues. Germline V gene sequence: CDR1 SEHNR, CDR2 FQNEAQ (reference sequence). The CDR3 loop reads CASSVAPLAGGLQFF. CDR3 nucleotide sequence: TGTGCCAGCAGCGTAGCCCCTCTAGCGGGAGGGCTTCAGTTCTTC.

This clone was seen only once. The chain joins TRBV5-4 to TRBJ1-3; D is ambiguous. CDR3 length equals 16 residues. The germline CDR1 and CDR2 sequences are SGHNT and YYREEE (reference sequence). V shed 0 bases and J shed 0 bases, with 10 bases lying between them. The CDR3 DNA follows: TGTGCCAGCAGCTTGGAGGCCACGACCTCTGGAAACACCATATATTTT. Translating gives CASSLEATTSGNTIYF.

The CDR3 DNA sequence: TGTGCCAGCAGCGGAACCCGGTGGGGGCGCAGGACCCAGTACTTC. Protein product: CASSGTRWGRRTQYF. The gene calls are TRBV9 and TRBJ2-5; TRBD1 might be the D (6 bases). Germline CDR1 and CDR2: SGDLS and YYNGEE. The CDR3 loop spans 15 amino acids. V lost 3 bases, J lost 7 bases, and 19 bases lay in between.

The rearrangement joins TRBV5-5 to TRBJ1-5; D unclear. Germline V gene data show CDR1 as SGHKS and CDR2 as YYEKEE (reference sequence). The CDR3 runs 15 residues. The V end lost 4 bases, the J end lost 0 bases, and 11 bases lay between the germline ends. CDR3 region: CASSPGPYSNQPQHF. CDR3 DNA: TGTGCCAGCAGCCCGGGCCCTTATAGCAATCAGCCCCAGCATTTT.

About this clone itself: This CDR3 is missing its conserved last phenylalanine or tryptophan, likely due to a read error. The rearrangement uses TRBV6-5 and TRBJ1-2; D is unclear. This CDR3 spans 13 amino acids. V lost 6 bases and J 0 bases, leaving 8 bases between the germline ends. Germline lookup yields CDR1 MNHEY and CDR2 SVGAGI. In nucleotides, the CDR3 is TGTGCCAGCAGCCCATCTGCTAACTATGGCTACACCATC. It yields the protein CASSPSANYGYTI.

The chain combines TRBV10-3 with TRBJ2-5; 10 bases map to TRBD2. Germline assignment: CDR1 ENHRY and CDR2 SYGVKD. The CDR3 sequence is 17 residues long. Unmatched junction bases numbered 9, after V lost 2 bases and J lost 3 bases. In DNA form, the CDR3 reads TGTGCCATCAGTGAGGGGGCTAGCGGGAGCGGAAAAGAGACCCAGTACTTC. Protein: CAISEGASGSGKETQYF.

The CDR3 sequence is CASSKGAAGGPGYTF. For the CDR3, the DNA is TGTGCCAGCTCAAAAGGGGCCGCCGGTGGTCCGGGCTACACCTTC. The chain uses TRBV18 and TRBJ1-2, with a weak D call TRBD1 (5 bases). Trimming took 5 bases from V and 8 from J, leaving 21 bases between them. The CDR3 has 15 amino acids. Germline CDR1 KGHSH, CDR2 LQKENI.

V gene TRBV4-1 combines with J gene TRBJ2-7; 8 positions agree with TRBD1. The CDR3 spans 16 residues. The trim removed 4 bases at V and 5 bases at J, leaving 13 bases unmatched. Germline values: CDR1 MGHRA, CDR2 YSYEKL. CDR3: CASSPASAGGFHEQYF. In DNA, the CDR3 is TGCGCCAGCAGCCCAGCCTCGGCAGGGGGCTTCCACGAGCAGTACTTC.

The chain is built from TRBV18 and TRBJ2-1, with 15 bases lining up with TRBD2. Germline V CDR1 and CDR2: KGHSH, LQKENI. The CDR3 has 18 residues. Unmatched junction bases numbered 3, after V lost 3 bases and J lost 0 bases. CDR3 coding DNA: TGTGCCAGCTCACCCGGGACTAGCGGGAGGTCCTCCTACAATGAGCAGTTCTTC. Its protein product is CASSPGTSGRSSYNEQFF.

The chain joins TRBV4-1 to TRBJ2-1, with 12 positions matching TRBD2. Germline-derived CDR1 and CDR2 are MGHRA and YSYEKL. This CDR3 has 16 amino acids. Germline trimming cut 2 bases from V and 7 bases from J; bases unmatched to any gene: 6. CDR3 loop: CASSQRRLAGGNEQFF. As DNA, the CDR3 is TGCGCCAGCAGCCAACGTCGGCTAGCGGGAGGGAATGAGCAGTTCTTC.

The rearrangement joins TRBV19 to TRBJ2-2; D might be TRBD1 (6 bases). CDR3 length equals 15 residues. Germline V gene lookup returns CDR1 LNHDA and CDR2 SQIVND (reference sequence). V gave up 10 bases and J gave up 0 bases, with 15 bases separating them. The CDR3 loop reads CATKRGTANTGELFF. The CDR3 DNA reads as TGTGCCACTAAGAGGGGGACCGCGAACACCGGGGAGCTGTTTTTT.

Here the CDR3 DNA reads TGTGCCAGCGCCAGACAGGGCCAGAACACTGAAGCTTTCTTT. Its translation: CASARQGQNTEAFF. V and J are TRBV18 and TRBJ1-1, with TRBD1 matching over 7 bases. V was pared by 8 bases and J by 1 base, with 7 bases of the junction left unmatched. The CDR3 is 14 residues long. Germline V gene data show CDR1 as KGHSH and CDR2 as LQKENI.

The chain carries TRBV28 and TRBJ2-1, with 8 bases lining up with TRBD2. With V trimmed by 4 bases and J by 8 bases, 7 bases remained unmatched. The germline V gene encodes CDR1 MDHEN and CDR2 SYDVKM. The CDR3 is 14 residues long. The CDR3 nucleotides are TGTGCCAGCAGTTCAGCGGGAGTTGTAGATGAGCAGTTCTTC. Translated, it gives CASSSAGVVDEQFF.

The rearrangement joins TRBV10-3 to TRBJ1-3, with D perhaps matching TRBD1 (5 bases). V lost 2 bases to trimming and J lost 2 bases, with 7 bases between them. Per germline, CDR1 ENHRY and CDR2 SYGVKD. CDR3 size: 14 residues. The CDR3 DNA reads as TGTGCCATCAGTGAGGGGGCGACTGGAAACACCATATATTTT. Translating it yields CAISEGATGNTIYF.